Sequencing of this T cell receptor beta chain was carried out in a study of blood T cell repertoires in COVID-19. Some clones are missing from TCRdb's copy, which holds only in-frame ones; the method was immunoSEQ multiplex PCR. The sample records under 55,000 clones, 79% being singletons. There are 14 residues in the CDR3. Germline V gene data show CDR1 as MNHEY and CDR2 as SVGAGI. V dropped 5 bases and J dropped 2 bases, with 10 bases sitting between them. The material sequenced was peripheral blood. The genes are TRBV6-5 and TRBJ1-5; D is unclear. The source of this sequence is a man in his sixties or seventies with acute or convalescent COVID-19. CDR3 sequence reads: CASSTKGGNQPQHF. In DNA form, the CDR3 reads TGTGCCAGCAGTACTAAGGGAGGCAATCAGCCCCAGCATTTT.